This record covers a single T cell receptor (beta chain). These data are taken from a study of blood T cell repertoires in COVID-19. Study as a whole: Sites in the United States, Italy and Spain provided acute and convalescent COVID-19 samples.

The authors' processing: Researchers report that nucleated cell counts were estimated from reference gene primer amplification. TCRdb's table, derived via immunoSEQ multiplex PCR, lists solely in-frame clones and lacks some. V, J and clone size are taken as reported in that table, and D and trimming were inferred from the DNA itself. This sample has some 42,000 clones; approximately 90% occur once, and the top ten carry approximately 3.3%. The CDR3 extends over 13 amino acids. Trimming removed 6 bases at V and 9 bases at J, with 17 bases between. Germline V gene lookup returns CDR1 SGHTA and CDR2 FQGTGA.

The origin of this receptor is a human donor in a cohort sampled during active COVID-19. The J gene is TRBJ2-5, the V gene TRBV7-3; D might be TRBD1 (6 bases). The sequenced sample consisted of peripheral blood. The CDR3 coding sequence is TGTGCCAGCAGTGGGGGCTTGCAAGACCCCCAGTACTTC. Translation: CASSGGLQDPQYF.